This TCR beta chain was recovered during a study of T-cell memory formation after mild COVID-19. Of note for this clonotype: Antigen specificity is unknown.

Findings of the study overall: Pre-infection memory contained some responding clones, which suggested that cross-reactive memory had joined. Contracting CD4+ clones were located mainly in CM and EM, and CD8+ clones in EMRA.

The V end was cut by 6 bases, the J end by 5 bases, with 7 bases between. This CDR3 region has 11 residues. Germline V gene sequence: CDR1 MNHEY, CDR2 SVGAGI. A single record per CDR3 protein comes from TCRdb applying MiXCR to the 5' RACE reads. Among hundreds of thousands of distinct CDR3 sequences listed, about a quarter were seen once. Material for sequencing was PBMCs or a T cell subset sorted from them (not recorded which). This receptor was identified in an adult woman who had mild COVID-19 (a few samples of this study predate the infection). Cell type and time point are not known. The chain is built from TRBV6-5 and TRBJ1-1, with D perhaps matching TRBD1 (5 bases). CDR3 region: CASRGETEAFF. The DNA of the CDR3 is TGTGCCAGCAGAGGGGAGACTGAAGCTTTCTTT.